The source of this T cell receptor (beta chain) is a study of shared clonotypes between healthy human individuals (dated by TCRdb to 2018 to 2020). General notes on the study: Three men and a couple of women, aged 18 to 49 years, made up the cohort. Per donor, three plates each were used for CD4 naive and CD4 memory, two for CD8 naive, and one for CD8 memory. Leukapheresis yielded between about 0.8 and 8.9 billion PBMCs per donor. To estimate repertoire size and how much clonotype sharing occurs between individuals, the study deeply sequenced the blood TCR repertoires of a handful of healthy adults. Libraries were prepared and TCR repertoires were sequenced by different laboratories using diverse techniques, in order to increase sequencing depth and limit assay-specific biases. Overall study results and their limits: Around 5% of naive CD4, approximately 3.7% of naive CD8, 2.3% of memory CD4, and about 0.4% of memory CD8 clonotypes were shared across several donors. Naive subsets generally had larger estimated clonotype richness than memory subsets did. Clonotypes shared by all four sorted-subset donors showed higher generation probabilities than non-shared clonotypes. Pairwise subsampling indicated that sequencing depth was expected to affect the degree of clonotype sharing among donors. Because the study included a small number of donors, the genetic and exposure-history diversity represented was limited. Even with the large sequencing depth, rarefaction of the sorted-subset datasets indicated that sequencing was incomplete. Sampling was restricted to blood, and TCR repertoires in tissues likely differ from the TCR repertoires found in blood.

The donors were healthy, HIV-negative adults with no recently reported acute infections or vaccinations. All donors were Caucasian adults living in Nashville, Tennessee, USA. CD4+ T cells were enriched by magnetic negative selection, after which naive cells were positively selected on CD45RA and the negative fraction was taken as the memory subset. Blood was collected by leukapheresis, and PBMCs were isolated by Ficoll-Histopaque density gradient centrifugation and then cryopreserved in liquid nitrogen vapor phase. Analytical flow cytometry was used to check the purity and quantity of each magnetically sorted T cell population. Genomic DNA was isolated from each sorted fraction and quantified by UV absorbance on a Nanodrop 2000c. V loses 7 bases at its end and J loses 3 bases; junction bases beyond the gene matches: 4. The CDR3 covers 14 residues, taking in both the cysteine and the phenylalanine. Only the CDR3 DNA stays, 42 bases, in frame from base 1. CDR1 MNHNS and CDR2 SASEGT were looked up in the germline V gene.

This clone was counted between two and nine times. It lacks a known antigen. Base qualities were left out, and no much larger clone turns up one base away. Using the deep immunoSEQ assay, TCR CDR3 regions were amplified from genomic DNA by multiplex PCR. For each cell subset, the extracted genomic DNA was distributed evenly across all wells of several immunoSEQ 96-well plates, and each plate served as one replicate. Each replicate PCR for sorted subsets received about 0.2 ug genomic DNA, equal to roughly 29,000 T cell genomes. Purified libraries were quantified with a Qubit 3.0 fluorometer, sized on a Bioanalyzer 2100, and re-quantified with the KAPA Library Quantification kit. Every immunoSEQ 96-well plate was sequenced on a dedicated single-read 150-cycle Illumina NextSeq 550 flow cell. The authors' analysis ran thus. Because the immunoSEQ output included only junctional sequences and no quality scores, the filtering could not be the same as the filtering used for full-length reads. Sequences were annotated with PyIR, a Python wrapper for IgBLAST v1.9, using IMGT germline references to assign V/J genes and CDR3. Reads were filtered out if the reads had weak V/J assignments (E-value above 1e-6), no CDR3, stop codons, out-of-frame junctions, or ambiguous translated residues. V3J clonotypes were defined as sequences sharing the same inferred V gene, J gene, and CDR3 amino acid sequence. The percentage overlap between two repertoires was calculated by dividing the number of shared unique clonotypes by the size of the smaller repertoire. Repertoire richness was assessed with RTK rarefaction, the Chao1 estimator, and Recon v2.1 estimates of unobserved clonotypes. Generation probabilities were computed with OLGA for all TCRbeta clonotypes obtained by the gDNA method from several donors. Here the immuneACCESS table is served through TCRdb, limited to in-frame sequences with V and J called. Missing clones are a known gap in these copies; in checked studies unresolved V genes cover under half, and the rest lacks a known reason. V and J calls and clone size come straight from that table; D and trimming were deduced from the DNA. The sample includes 600,000 to 800,000 clones, with around 77% observed a single time. The top ten clones comprise under 2% of the sample.

The chain was built from TRBV6-1 and TRBJ1-1, and TRBD1 matches 11 of the central bases. The receptor was derived from a woman aged 25 to 45 in good health. The sample consisted of memory CD4+ T cells sorted from blood. The cell subset or site label corresponds to: CD45RA-negative fraction. Read as DNA, the sequence is TGTGCCAGCACCGGGACAGGGGGTTACACTGAAGCTTTCTTT. It specifies CASTGTGGYTEAFF.